These T cell receptor beta chains were read from a single sample in a study of beta chain features in type 1 diabetes. TCRdb's copy holds only in-frame clones and misses some; the assay was immunoSEQ multiplex PCR. The repertoire holds 350,000 to 400,000 clones, with approximately 15% as singletons. The sequencing input was naive CD4+ T cells from blood. The source of these receptors is a woman aged 18-30 years in good health. CDR3s include the opening cysteine and the closing phenylalanine or tryptophan. D genes are given only for firm matches. Size is stated for part of the rows, as once, few or many counts, or as a class when the clone is expanded.

-	TRBJ2-5	TRBD1	TRBV29-1	TGCAGCGTCGCAGGACAGGGGCCCCAAGAGACCCAGTACTTC	CSVAGQGPQETQYF
few	TRBJ1-2	-	TRBV28	TGTGCCAGCATCGAACCCGGTCGGGGCTATGGCTACACCTTC	CASIEPGRGYGYTF
few	TRBJ2-1	-	TRBV4-1	TGCGCCAGCAGCCCCACATTAATCTCTGAGCAGTTCTTC	CASSPTLISEQFF
-	TRBJ2-7	TRBD2	TRBV7-9	TGTGCCAGCAGCTTAGTGGTAGCGGGAGGGCACGAGCAGTACTTC	CASSLVVAGGHEQYF
few	TRBJ2-2	-	TRBV29-1	TGCAGCGTGCACGTCCAACAGGGCAGCACCGGGGAGCTGTTTTTT	CSVHVQQGSTGELFF
few	TRBJ2-2	-	TRBV27	TGTGCCAGCAGCTTTAACACCGGGGAGCTGTTTTTT	CASSFNTGELFF
-	TRBJ2-1	TRBD2	TRBV4-3	TGCGCCAGCAGCCAAGTTACGGGGCTAGCGGGCTCCTACAATGAGCAGTTCTTC	CASSQVTGLAGSYNEQFF
-	TRBJ2-3	TRBD2	TRBV6-5	TGTGCCAGCAGTTACTCGGGACTAGTTACAGATACGCAGTATTTT	CASSYSGLVTDTQYF
-	TRBJ1-1	TRBD1	TRBV5-1	TGCGCCAGCAGCTTGGTAGGGGGCTCGGGAGCTTTCTTT	CASSLVGGSGAFF
few	TRBJ2-1	TRBD2	TRBV5-1	TGCGCCAGCAGCTGGTCTAGCGGGAGCGTGAACAATGAGCAGTTCTTC	CASSWSSGSVNNEQFF
few	TRBJ2-7	TRBD1	TRBV7-9	TGTGCCAGCAGCTTTACAGGGGGTGGCGACGAGCAGTACTTC	CASSFTGGGDEQYF